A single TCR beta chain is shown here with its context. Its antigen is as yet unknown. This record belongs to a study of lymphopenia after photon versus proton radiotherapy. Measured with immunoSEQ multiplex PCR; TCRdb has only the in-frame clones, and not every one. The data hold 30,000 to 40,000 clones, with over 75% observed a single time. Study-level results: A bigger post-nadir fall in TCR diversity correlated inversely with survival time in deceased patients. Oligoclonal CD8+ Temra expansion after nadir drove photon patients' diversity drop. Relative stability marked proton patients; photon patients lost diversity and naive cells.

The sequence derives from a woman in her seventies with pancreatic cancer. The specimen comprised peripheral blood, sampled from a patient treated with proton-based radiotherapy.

For the CDR3, the DNA is TGTGCCAGCAGCGCCGACGACAGGGGACCTTATGGCTACACCTTC. The encoded protein is CASSADDRGPYGYTF. The chain is built from TRBV7-9 and TRBJ1-2; TRBD1 aligns across 8 bases. CDR3 size: 15 residues. Germline CDR1 and CDR2: SEHNR and FQNEAQ (reference sequence). The junction had 10 bases not matched to a gene; V was cut back by 5 bases and J by 5 bases.